This T cell receptor beta chain comes out of a study of beta chain features in type 1 diabetes. The authors reverse transcribed all of the isolated RNA, so sequencing captured expressed TCRB transcripts. Sequencing used immunoSEQ multiplex PCR; TCRdb keeps in-frame clones, though not all of them. The sample yields fewer than 7,500 clones, 60% to 85% seen once. This CDR3 contains 16 residues. V was shortened by 3 bases and J by 0 bases, with 12 bases between the two germline ends. Germline loops: CDR1 WNHNN, CDR2 SYGVQD (reference sequence). The sample taken for sequencing was Tregs from blood. V gene TRBV10-1 combines with J gene TRBJ2-1, with D tentatively TRBD1 (5 bases). The clonotype originates from a man younger than 35 in good health. The CDR3 DNA reads TGCGCCAGCAGTGAAAGGGGCAGGAGCTCCTACAATGAGCAGTTCTTC. This encodes CASSERGRSSYNEQFF.